The next 26 T cell receptor beta chains were all read from a single sample in a study of cytomegalovirus exposure and HLA in healthy donors. 13 Jbeta primers and 60 Vbeta primers were used for the PCR. Generated by immunoSEQ multiplex PCR, the TCRdb table keeps only in-frame clones and is missing some. The listing contains 200,000 to 250,000 clones. Input material: PBMCs. All receptors derive from a girl aged 2-10 years in good health and CMV-seropositive.

J is TRBJ1-5 and V is TRBV6-1; D unresolved. Germline values: CDR1 MNHNS, CDR2 SASEGT. CDR3 length: 15 amino acids. V was shortened by 2 bases and J by 0 bases, with 8 bases between the two germline ends. In DNA form, the CDR3 reads TGTGCCAGCAGTGAATTGTCCTATAGCAATCAGCCCCAGCATTTT. Its protein product is CASSELSYSNQPQHF.

This chain joins TRBV29-1 and TRBJ2-7; D gene uncertain. This CDR3 has 13 residues. Trimming took off 4 bases at V and 3 bases at J, with 13 bases between the two ends. Germline values: CDR1 SQVTM, CDR2 ANQGSEA. The CDR3 here is CSVGVGLGYEQYF. CDR3 nucleotide sequence: TGCAGCGTTGGGGTTGGCCTAGGCTACGAGCAGTACTTC.

The chain links TRBV6-5 to TRBJ2-1; D unclear. Germline values: CDR1 MNHEY, CDR2 SVGAGI. The CDR3 covers 15 residues. V lost 4 bases and J lost 0, with 10 bases in between. CDR3 region: CASSLRGSSYNEQFF. For the CDR3, the DNA is TGTGCCAGCAGTTTGCGCGGTAGCTCCTACAATGAGCAGTTCTTC.

The chain has TRBV28 and TRBJ2-6, with D hard to call. There are 13 residues in the CDR3. V gave up 7 bases and J gave up 4 bases, with 8 bases separating them. The germline V gene has CDR1 MDHEN and CDR2 SYDVKM. As DNA, the CDR3 is TGTGCCAGCAATTTGGCCGGGGCCAACGTCCTGACTTTC. This sequence encodes CASNLAGANVLTF. Full variable domain (rest looked up from reference TRBV28 and TRBJ2-6): DVKVTQSSRYLVKRTGEKVFLECVQDMDHENMFWYRQDPGLGLRLIYFSYDVKMKEKGDIPEGYSVSREKKERFSLILESASTNQTSMYLCASNLAGANVLTFGAGSRLTVL.

This chain connects TRBV6-5 to TRBJ1-3, with TRBD1 matching 7 bases. V lost 7 bases to trimming and J lost 0 bases; unmatched junction nucleotides: 6. The CDR3 length is 15 residues. Germline V lookup: CDR1 MNHEY, CDR2 SVGAGI. Written as DNA, the CDR3 is TGTGCCAGCACCAACAGGGGCAGCTCTGGAAACACCATATATTTT. This codes for CASTNRGSSGNTIYF.

The V and J genes are TRBV11-3 and TRBJ2-2; TRBD2 might be the D (5 bases). With 1 base removed from V and 1 base from J, the gap between germline ends came to 7 bases. There are 15 residues in the CDR3. Germline CDR1 is SGHNT and CDR2 is YENEEA. The CDR3 coding sequence is TGTGCCAGCAGCTTAGGGACTCAGAACACCGGGGAGCTGTTTTTT. The encoded protein is CASSLGTQNTGELFF.

In DNA form, the CDR3 reads TGTGCCAGCAGCTTACAGGGGGCCAAAAACATTCAGTACTTC. Protein product: CASSLQGAKNIQYF. The chain recombines TRBV11-2 with TRBJ2-4, with a tentative D call TRBD1 (6 bases). In germline, CDR1 is SGHAT, CDR2 FQNNGV. This CDR3 contains 14 residues. Between the trimmed V and J ends, which lost 2 bases and 1 base, there was a span of 6 bases.

Comments on this clone: The junction departs from germline at one end; a sequencing error may be responsible. The chain carries TRBV27 and TRBJ2-2; a possible D gene is TRBD1 (6 bases). This CDR3 is 18 amino acids long. CDR1 is MNHEY and CDR2 is SMNVEV in the germline V gene (reference sequence). The CDR3 loop reads CASGFSGTLGQPTGELFF. The CDR3 DNA sequence: TGTGCCAGCGGTTTCTCCGGGACATTGGGGCAACCTACCGGGGAGCTGTTTTTT.

As DNA, the CDR3 is TGTGCCAGCTCACCCCCGGCCACAGGGGCTAAAGATACGCAGTATTTT. Its translation is CASSPPATGAKDTQYF. The V gene is TRBV18, the J gene TRBJ2-3; TRBD1 aligns across 7 bases. With V trimmed by 3 bases and J by 5 bases, 11 bases remained unmatched. Germline CDR1 reads KGHSH; CDR2 reads LQKENI. This CDR3 comprises 16 residues.

This chain joins TRBV27 and TRBJ1-1; the D gene is possibly TRBD1 (5 bases). Germline-derived CDR1 and CDR2 are MNHEY and SMNVEV (reference sequence). The length of the CDR3 is 14 residues. Trimming left V 6 bases short and J 5 bases short, with 16 bases between. The CDR3 DNA reads as TGTGCCAGCAGAGGTCCGGGGGTGTTAACTGAAGCTTTCTTT. Protein sequence: CASRGPGVLTEAFF.

The chain carries TRBV15 and TRBJ1-5, with a possible D match to TRBD1 (6 bases). CDR1 LNHNV and CDR2 YYDKDF come from the germline V gene (reference sequence). CDR3 length equals 20 residues. V was pared by 5 bases and J by 1 base, with 27 bases between. CDR3 DNA: TGTGCCACCAGCCCCCACGTCACGGGGGGCAAGTTCGGGAGCAATCAGCCCCAGCATTTT. Its translation: CATSPHVTGGKFGSNQPQHF.

The gene calls are TRBV25-1 and TRBJ1-5; 8 bases match TRBD1. The CDR3 spans 15 residues. V lost 5 bases and J lost 4; bases outside the gene matches: 7. Germline CDR1 MGHDK, CDR2 SYGVNS. The CDR3 nucleotides read TGTGCCAGCAGTACCGGGCAGGGGGCAAATCAGCCCCAGCATTTT. Encoded protein: CASSTGQGANQPQHF.

The V call is TRBV19, the J call TRBJ2-7, with 7 bases matching TRBD2. The V gene end was trimmed by 1 base and the J gene end by 1 base; junction bases not matched to a gene: 7. The CDR3 totals 16 residues. Germline CDR1 is LNHDA and CDR2 is SQIVND (reference sequence). CDR3 DNA sequence: TGTGCCAGTAGTATAGGGGGCGGGAGCGCGTCCTACGAGCAGTACTTC. Encoded protein: CASSIGGGSASYEQYF.

The rearrangement joins TRBV19 to TRBJ2-1; 10 nucleotides agree with TRBD2. This CDR3 comprises 18 residues. Germline values: CDR1 LNHDA, CDR2 SQIVND (reference sequence). The V segment lost 3 bases and the J segment 6 bases; nucleotides outside the gene matches: 14. The CDR3 DNA follows: TGTGCCAGTAGTATGGGCCTAGCGGGAGCCCATGAAGTCAATGAGCAGTTCTTC. Residues: CASSMGLAGAHEVNEQFF.

This sequence joins TRBV30 and TRBJ1-3, with a weak D call TRBD1 (6 bases). This CDR3 has 14 amino acids. V was pared by 2 bases and J by 1 base, with 9 bases between. The germline CDR1 and CDR2 sequences are GTSNPN and SVGIG (reference sequence). In DNA, the CDR3 is TGTGCCTGGAGTACAGGGTATTCTGGAAACACCATATATTTT. Translated, it gives CAWSTGYSGNTIYF.

V gene TRBV6-1 combines with J gene TRBJ1-1; 8 bases align to TRBD1. The V gene end was trimmed by 7 bases and the J gene end by 5 bases; junction bases not matched to a gene: 3. The CDR3 length is 12 residues. Looked up from germline, CDR1 is MNHNS and CDR2 is SASEGT. CDR3 amino acids: CASKTGVTEAFF. CDR3 bases: TGTGCCAGCAAGACAGGGGTTACTGAAGCTTTCTTT.

The genes are TRBV6-6 and TRBJ2-7, with TRBD2 matching 9 bases. Looked up from germline, CDR1 is MNHNY and CDR2 is SVGAGI (reference sequence). J gave up 2 bases and V 2 bases, and 7 bases lay outside the gene matches. This CDR3 is built from 16 residues. The CDR3 loop reads CASSYRAGGFTYEQYF. CDR3 DNA sequence: TGTGCCAGCAGTTACAGGGCGGGAGGGTTCACCTACGAGCAGTACTTC.

The chain has TRBV29-1 and TRBJ1-2; TRBD1 matches 9 bases. Germline CDR1 SQVTM, CDR2 ANQGSEA. V shed 1 base, J shed 9 bases, and the junction held 9 bases outside the gene matches. The CDR3 contains 14 residues. CDR3 loop: CSVEVGQGFNSYTF. In nucleotides, the CDR3 is TGCAGCGTTGAAGTGGGACAGGGATTCAACAGCTACACCTTC.

The V gene is TRBV5-1, the J gene TRBJ2-3; maybe TRBD2 (6 bases). Germline V CDR1 and CDR2: SGHRS, YFSETQ. V was trimmed by 5 bases and J by 2 bases, leaving 12 bases between them. There are 14 residues in the CDR3. CDR3 region: CASRGEAATDTQYF. The CDR3 coding sequence is TGCGCCAGCAGAGGGGAGGCCGCCACAGATACGCAGTATTTT.

This chain connects TRBV14 to TRBJ1-2; 9 bases agree with TRBD1. V lost 5 bases, J lost 6 bases, and 4 bases stayed unmatched. The CDR3 length is 13 residues. The germline V gene has CDR1 SGHDN and CDR2 FVKESK. DNA of the CDR3: TGTGCCAGCAGCAAATGGACAGGGGATGGCTACACCTTC. Protein product: CASSKWTGDGYTF.

V usage is TRBV27 and J usage is TRBJ1-2; D is uncertain. Germline values: CDR1 MNHEY, CDR2 SMNVEV (reference sequence). Trimming removed 6 bases at V and 4 bases at J, with 18 bases between. CDR3 length equals 15 residues. This CDR3 is CASRTSTIDFYGYTF. The DNA of the CDR3 is TGTGCCAGCAGGACGTCTACGATAGACTTCTATGGCTACACCTTC.

The J gene is TRBJ2-7, the V gene TRBV6-6, with 7 positions matching TRBD2. CDR1 and CDR2 from the germline V gene are MNHNY and SVGAGI (reference sequence). The trim removed 2 bases at V and 4 bases at J, leaving 5 bases unmatched. The CDR3 spans 14 residues. The CDR3 reads CASSYERGYYEQYF. In DNA, the CDR3 is TGTGCCAGCAGTTACGAGCGGGGCTATTACGAGCAGTACTTC.

The rearrangement joins TRBV5-1 to TRBJ2-7; 8 bases map to TRBD2. Germline CDR1 is SGHRS and CDR2 is YFSETQ. The ends lost 4 bases at V and 6 bases at J; junction bases unmatched: 9. The CDR3 is 14 amino acids. The CDR3 here is CASSILAEQFEQYF. The DNA of the CDR3 is TGCGCCAGCAGCATACTAGCGGAACAATTCGAGCAGTACTTC.

The V and J genes are TRBV27 and TRBJ2-6; TRBD1 matches 7 bases. Germline V gene data show CDR1 as MNHEY and CDR2 as SMNVEV (reference sequence). The J segment lost 7 bases and the V segment lost 4 bases, leaving 1 base of the junction unmatched. This CDR3 comprises 13 residues. Here the CDR3 reads CASSWTGANVLTF. The CDR3 region has the DNA TGTGCCAGCAGTTGGACAGGAGCCAACGTCCTGACTTTC.

V and J are TRBV4-1 and TRBJ2-5, with 8 bases matching TRBD2. Germline-derived CDR1 and CDR2 are MGHRA and YSYEKL. This CDR3 is 15 amino acids long. V trimming: 0 bases; J trimming: 5 bases; junction bases outside the gene matches: 5. CDR3 amino acids: CASSQDRGGRETQYF. The CDR3 region has the DNA TGCGCCAGCAGCCAAGATCGGGGGGGGCGGGAGACCCAGTACTTC.

The chain is built from TRBV20-1 and TRBJ1-1; a weak D match, TRBD1 (5 bases). From germline, CDR1 is DFQATT and CDR2 SNEGSKA (reference sequence). The ends were cut back, 3 bases at V and 8 bases at J, with 10 bases in the middle. The CDR3 spans 11 residues. In DNA form, the CDR3 reads TGCAGTGCTAGCCAGGGCCCCGAAGCTTTCTTT. Protein sequence: CSASQGPEAFF.